The 26 T cell receptor beta chains in this list originate from one sample, sequenced in a study of T cells in Graves' hyperthyroidism and ophthalmopathy (dated by TCRdb to between 2017 and 2020). The receptor library was made with multiplex PCR. The sequencer was an Illumina HiSeq 2000. TCR beta CDR3 regions were amplified from RNA transcripts. For the first round of RT-PCR on the TCR CDR3, the HTBI primer set was used together with the Qiagen OneStep RT-PCR kit. Using fastp trimming at Q25 and MiXCR clonotype assembly, TCRdb reanalyzed the public sequencing data and kept in-frame beta chains. All rows with the same CDR3 protein become a single entry with the most common DNA and genes. Within this sample are about 660,000 distinct CDR3 sequences, with roughly 45% of them counted one time only. More than 7% of the sample is held by the ten biggest clonotypes. Sequenced: peripheral blood or thyroid tissue (not recorded which). The source of these receptors is an adult man with Graves' disease, either hyperthyroidism or ophthalmopathy (not recorded which).

The table lists this clonotype with many counts. The rearrangement links TRBV10-1 to TRBJ1-1, with D uncertain. Germline CDR1 WNHNN, CDR2 SYGVQD (reference sequence). This CDR3 is built from 13 residues. V was shortened by 2 bases and J by 11 bases, with 15 bases between the two germline ends. CDR3 DNA: TGCGCCAGCAGTGAGGGACCCGGGATGAGCGCTTTCTTT. This translates into CASSEGPGMSAFF.

The chain links TRBV24-1 to TRBJ1-5; perhaps TRBD1 as D (5 bases). Germline CDR1 KGHDR, CDR2 SFDVKD. This CDR3 spans 13 amino acids. V lost 9 bases, J lost 1 base, and 9 bases lay in between. In nucleotides, the CDR3 is TGTGCCACCGCCCAGGGAAGCAATCAGCCCCAGCATTTT. This encodes CATAQGSNQPQHF.

The CDR3 is CASSVTDEKLFF. The DNA of the CDR3 is TGTGCCAGCAGTGTTACCGACGAAAAACTGTTTTTT. J is TRBJ1-4 and V is TRBV6-5, with D unresolved. The V and J ends lost 5 bases and 8 bases respectively, with 9 bases between them. This CDR3 has 12 amino acids. CDR1 and CDR2 from the germline V gene are MNHEY and SVGAGI.

This clonotype was recorded many times. This may stem from a read error, because a much larger clone lies one nucleotide away. The CDR3: CASSLATGAYEQYF. CDR3 in DNA: TGTGCCAGCAGCTTAGCGACAGGGGCCTACGAGCAGTACTTC. The rearrangement links TRBV7-9 to TRBJ2-7; 8 bases map to TRBD1. The trim removed 0 bases at V and 2 bases at J, leaving 0 bases unmatched. The germline V gene has CDR1 SEHNR and CDR2 FQNEAQ (reference sequence). The CDR3 has 14 amino acids.

This clonotype was detected once. The chain couples TRBV2 to TRBJ1-4, with D hard to call. The CDR3 is 16 residues long. Trimming cost V 5 bases and J 0 bases, with 13 bases left between them. Germline CDR1 SNHLY, CDR2 FYNNEI. The CDR3 DNA is TGTGCCAGCAGTTACTATTGGAGCCCAACTAATGAAAAACTGTTTTTT. Its protein is CASSYYWSPTNEKLFF.

This chain uses TRBV10-3 with TRBJ1-2, with 9 bases that match TRBD1. Germline values: CDR1 ENHRY, CDR2 SYGVKD. V lost 8 bases, J lost 8 bases, and 9 bases stayed unmatched. The CDR3 has 13 residues. CDR3 in amino acids: CAIFVRTGEGYTF. The CDR3 coding sequence is TGTGCCATCTTCGTCCGGACAGGGGAAGGCTACACCTTC.

V and J are TRBV20-1 and TRBJ1-2; D remains ambiguous. Trimming stripped 4 bases from V and 8 bases from J, with 11 bases between. CDR3 length equals 11 residues. The germline gives CDR1 DFQATT, CDR2 SNEGSKA (reference sequence). CDR3 nucleotide sequence: TGCAGTGCTACTCGACTAGGGGGCTACACCTTC. Protein sequence: CSATRLGGYTF.

J is TRBJ1-2 and V is TRBV29-1, with a possible D match to TRBD1 (6 bases). CDR3 length: 13 amino acids. Germline V gene data show CDR1 as SQVTM and CDR2 as ANQGSEA. Trimming took off 3 bases at V and 1 base at J, with 9 bases between the two ends. This CDR3 is CSVDGGSNYGYTF. The CDR3 region has the DNA TGCAGCGTTGACGGGGGCAGTAACTATGGCTACACCTTC.

The chain combines TRBV20-1 with TRBJ2-7, with a possible D match to TRBD2 (7 bases). This CDR3 comprises 15 residues. Between the trimmed V and J ends, which lost 0 bases and 5 bases, there was a span of 17 bases. Germline CDR1 and CDR2: DFQATT and SNEGSKA (reference sequence). CDR3: CSARDQGGDIHEQYF. The CDR3 region has the DNA TGCAGTGCTAGAGATCAAGGGGGGGACATCCACGAGCAGTACTTC.

The chain combines TRBV30 with TRBJ1-5, with D possibly matching TRBD1 (6 bases). This CDR3 has 13 amino acids. Germline V gives CDR1 GTSNPN, CDR2 SVGIG (reference sequence). The V gene lost 1 base and the J gene lost 4 bases, with 8 bases spanning the gap. The CDR3: CAWSGRGNQPQHF. The CDR3 DNA reads TGTGCCTGGAGTGGCAGGGGTAATCAGCCCCAGCATTTT.

This sequence joins TRBV19 and TRBJ2-7; a possible D gene is TRBD1 (6 bases). The CDR3 consists of 15 residues. V was shortened by 3 bases and J by 2 bases, with 14 bases between the two germline ends. Per the germline V gene, CDR1 is LNHDA and CDR2 is SQIVND (reference sequence). DNA of the CDR3: TGTGCCAGTAGTATTGCCCGGACAGTGCCCTACGAGCAGTACTTC. Protein: CASSIARTVPYEQYF.

V is TRBV2 and J is TRBJ1-2; D might be TRBD1 (5 bases). The CDR3 spans 15 residues. Trimming took 2 bases from V and 4 from J, leaving 14 bases between them. Germline lookup yields CDR1 SNHLY and CDR2 FYNNEI. The CDR3 sequence: CASSESGRIVYGYTF. The CDR3 coding sequence is TGTGCCAGCAGTGAATCAGGGCGGATAGTCTATGGCTACACCTTC.

The rearrangement uses TRBV2 and TRBJ2-2; possibly TRBD1 for D (6 bases). CDR1 and CDR2 from the germline V gene are SNHLY and FYNNEI. This CDR3 has 16 residues. V lost 3 bases to trimming and J lost 0 bases, with 11 bases between them. The CDR3 here is CASSEDTGPNTGELFF. CDR3 nucleotide sequence: TGTGCCAGCAGTGAGGATACAGGGCCGAACACCGGGGAGCTGTTTTTT. Full variable domain (rest looked up from reference TRBV2 and TRBJ2-2): EPEVTQTPSHQVTQMGQEVILRCVPISNHLYFYWYRQILGQKVEFLVSFYNNEISEKSEIFDDQFSVERPDGSNFTLKIRSTKLEDSAMYFCASSEDTGPNTGELFFGEGSRLTVL.

This clonotype was detected ten times or more. V and J are TRBV10-3 and TRBJ2-7, with 10 bases aligning to TRBD2. Germline CDR1 and CDR2: ENHRY and SYGVKD. V lost 5 bases and J lost 7; bases outside the gene matches: 5. The CDR3 totals 13 residues. The CDR3 loop is CAISSSGRGEQYF. DNA of the CDR3: TGTGCCATCAGTTCTAGCGGGAGAGGGGAGCAGTACTTC.

As for this clonotype: This could be a read error, since a much larger clone is one nucleotide away. The CDR3 sequence is CSAREGGVREAFF. CDR3 DNA sequence: TGCAGTGCTAGAGAGGGGGGCGTCCGTGAAGCTTTCTTT. The gene calls are TRBV20-1 and TRBJ1-1; perhaps TRBD1 as D (6 bases). V lost 0 bases and J 7 bases, leaving 12 bases between the germline ends. CDR3 length: 13 amino acids. The V gene's germline CDR1 is DFQATT and CDR2 SNEGSKA (reference sequence).

This clonotype has ten or more counts. The junction and the germline gene differ at one end; a read error may be behind it. The chain uses TRBV29-1 and TRBJ1-1; D is uncertain. The CDR3 length is 13 residues. Germline-derived CDR1 and CDR2 are SQVTM and ANQGSEA. The chain's CDR3 is CSVEDLGREAKPF. The CDR3 nucleotides are TGCAGCGTTGAAGATCTAGGGAGGGAAGCAAAACCCTTT.

The genes are TRBV6-1 and TRBJ1-1; 7 nucleotides align to TRBD1. The germline V gene encodes CDR1 MNHNS and CDR2 SASEGT. Trimming at V came to 3 bases and at J to 3 bases, leaving 7 bases not matched to a gene. The CDR3 length is 15 residues. The CDR3 nucleotides are TGTGCCAGCAGTGACCGACAGGGACCCTACACTGAAGCTTTCTTT. Translating gives CASSDRQGPYTEAFF.

V is TRBV5-1 and J is TRBJ1-4, with D unresolved. V lost 0 bases and J 7 bases, leaving 13 bases between the germline ends. The CDR3 loop spans 15 amino acids. From germline, CDR1 is SGHRS and CDR2 YFSETQ. CDR3 nucleotide sequence: TGCGCCAGCAGCTTGGCCTCGGGGTCCGGTGAAAAACTGTTTTTT. This gives the protein CASSLASGSGEKLFF.

This clonotype was observed a few times. The CDR3 loop reads CASSLAGGTTGRYFGYEQYF. CDR3 DNA: TGCGCCAGCAGCTTGGCCGGAGGGACTACAGGGCGGTATTTCGGCTACGAGCAGTACTTC. The V and J genes are TRBV5-1 and TRBJ2-7, with D tentatively TRBD2 (7 bases). Trimming pared 0 bases from V and 3 bases from J, leaving 28 bases between. The CDR3 loop spans 20 amino acids. Looked up from germline, CDR1 is SGHRS and CDR2 is YFSETQ.

This clonotype was seen only a few times. The gene calls are TRBV7-2 and TRBJ2-2; 7 bases line up with TRBD2. V lost 7 bases to trimming and J lost 4 bases; unmatched junction nucleotides: 6. CDR3 length: 14 amino acids. The germline gives CDR1 SGHTA, CDR2 FQGNSA. CDR3 DNA sequence: TGTGCCAGCACCTCCTGGGGGGGCACCGGGGAGCTGTTTTTT. It yields the protein CASTSWGGTGELFF.

At least ten counts were recorded for this clonotype. The gene calls are TRBV2 and TRBJ2-2; D tentatively reads TRBD1 or TRBD2 (5 bases each). Germline CDR1 reads SNHLY; CDR2 reads FYNNEI. The CDR3 has 14 amino acids. V was trimmed by 6 bases and J by 0 bases, leaving 8 bases between them. CDR3 residues: CASRGTANTGELFF. The CDR3 coding sequence is TGTGCCAGCAGAGGGACCGCGAACACCGGGGAGCTGTTTTTT.

This clonotype was detected ten times or more. The CDR3 DNA follows: TGTGCCACCAGCAGAGATCGGGCAGCCAACACTGAAGCTTTCTTT. Protein sequence: CATSRDRAANTEAFF. The chain uses TRBV15 and TRBJ1-1; D unclear. Trimming removed 0 bases from V and 2 bases from J, with 10 bases in between. CDR1 and CDR2 from the germline V gene are LNHNV and YYDKDF (reference sequence). The CDR3 runs to 15 residues. The variable domain in full, with the rest retrieved from reference TRBV15 and TRBJ1-1, is DAMVIQNPRYQVTQFGKPVTLSCSQTLNHNVMYWYQQKSSQAPKLLFHYYDKDFNNEADTPDNFQSRRPNTSFCFLDIRSPGLGDTAMYLCATSRDRAANTEAFFGQGTRLTVV.

Only a few counts were recorded for this clonotype. This chain links TRBV6-6 with TRBJ1-2, with 7 bases that match TRBD1. V was clipped by 5 bases and J by 1 base; unmatched bases: 13. The CDR3 contains 17 residues. CDR1 is MNHNY and CDR2 is SVGAGI in the germline V gene (reference sequence). The CDR3 nucleotides read TGTGCCAGCAGTGACCGGGGACAGCTTGGGGATAACTATGGCTACACCTTC. This translates into CASSDRGQLGDNYGYTF.

The V gene is TRBV19, the J gene TRBJ2-7; TRBD1 aligns across 9 bases. Trimming cost V 5 bases and J 3 bases; bases outside gene matches: 8. Germline V lookup: CDR1 LNHDA, CDR2 SQIVND (reference sequence). The length of the CDR3 is 15 residues. CDR3 in amino acids: CASSATGQGFYEQYF. DNA of the CDR3: TGTGCCAGTAGTGCCACGGGACAGGGATTCTACGAGCAGTACTTC. The full variable domain, with the rest looked up from reference TRBV19 and TRBJ2-7, is DGGITQSPKYLFRKEGQNVTLSCEQNLNHDAMYWYRQDPGQGLRLIYYSQIVNDFQKGDIAEGYSVSREKKESFPLTVTSAQKNPTAFYLCASSATGQGFYEQYFGPGTRLTVT.

The chain joins TRBV20-1 to TRBJ1-5; unclear D gene. Trimming shortened V by 3 bases and J by 0 bases, and 9 bases separated the two germline ends. In germline, CDR1 is DFQATT, CDR2 SNEGSKA (reference sequence). The CDR3 runs to 14 residues. The CDR3 is CSASGVRSNQPQHF. DNA for the CDR3: TGCAGTGCTAGTGGTGTTCGTAGCAATCAGCCCCAGCATTTT.

This clonotype was seen more than once but under ten times. For the CDR3, the DNA is TGCGCCAGCAGCTTATCCGGGACAGGGACCACTGAAGCTTTCTTT. Amino acids: CASSLSGTGTTEAFF. The chain joins TRBV5-1 to TRBJ1-1; 9 positions agree with TRBD1. This CDR3 is 15 amino acids long. Trimming at V came to 2 bases and at J to 4 bases, leaving 6 bases not matched to a gene. Germline V lookup: CDR1 SGHRS, CDR2 YFSETQ. Full variable domain (outside the CDR3, taken from reference TRBV5-1 and TRBJ1-1): KAGVTQTPRYLIKTRGQQVTLSCSPISGHRSVSWYQQTPGQGLQFLFEYFSETQRNKGNFPGRFSGRQFSNSRSEMNVSTLELGDSALYLCASSLSGTGTTEAFFGQGTRLTVV.